A selection of T cell receptor beta chains follows, all from one sample in a study of T cell responses to AZD1222 COVID-19 vaccine. This table comes from immunoSEQ multiplex PCR, and its TCRdb copy is limited to in-frame clones, with some not included. In the table there are 95,000 to 130,000 clones, approximately 83% of which are singletons. The material sequenced was peripheral blood, taken on day 0 of MenACWY control vaccination. All receptors derive from an adult in good health. Both conserved end residues are trimmed from each CDR3. Each record gives: V gene, J gene, CDR3 protein.

V gene: TRBV30
J gene: TRBJ1-5
CDR3 protein: AWSVKGALPNQPQH

V gene: TRBV10-2
J gene: TRBJ1-1
CDR3 protein: ASSDPGQVTEAF

V gene: TRBV6-5
J gene: TRBJ2-2
CDR3 protein: ASRDRGNTGELF

V gene: TRBV9
J gene: TRBJ2-3
CDR3 protein: ASRVAGGTDTQY

V gene: TRBV5-5
J gene: TRBJ2-3
CDR3 protein: ASFVAGGTTDTQY

V gene: TRBV28
J gene: TRBJ2-1
CDR3 protein: ASSLRGREQF

V gene: TRBV4-3
J gene: TRBJ2-2
CDR3 protein: ASSQEPARGGTGELF

V gene: TRBV3-1/TRBV3-2
J gene: TRBJ1-1
CDR3 protein: ASSHSGDGGTEAF

V gene: TRBV24-1
J gene: TRBJ1-5
CDR3 protein: ATSDGTGAYQPQH

V gene: TRBV27
J gene: TRBJ1-6
CDR3 protein: ASSSPGLPHSPLH

V gene: TRBV4-1
J gene: TRBJ2-3
CDR3 protein: ASSQVPGVDTQY

V gene: TRBV7-9
J gene: TRBJ1-2
CDR3 protein: ASSREARGSYGYT

V gene: TRBV29-1
J gene: TRBJ1-2
CDR3 protein: SVEVDYGYT

V gene: TRBV24-1
J gene: TRBJ2-7
CDR3 protein: ATSDWARVYDEQY

V gene: TRBV7-2
J gene: TRBJ2-1
CDR3 protein: ASSLGRYSRDSEQF

V gene: TRBV7-2
J gene: TRBJ1-5
CDR3 protein: ASSQETGFNQPQH

V gene: TRBV3-1/TRBV3-2
J gene: TRBJ1-3
CDR3 protein: ASSQENTIY

V gene: TRBV2
J gene: TRBJ2-7
CDR3 protein: ASLLADSSEQY

V gene: TRBV11-2
J gene: TRBJ2-4
CDR3 protein: ASSLGVQNIQY

V gene: TRBV10-3
J gene: TRBJ1-4
CDR3 protein: AISSTGVNEKLF

V gene: TRBV12-3/TRBV12-4
J gene: TRBJ2-3
CDR3 protein: ASSSDSTDTQY

V gene: TRBV6-4
J gene: TRBJ2-1
CDR3 protein: ASSERASGGAEQF

V gene: TRBV27
J gene: TRBJ2-5
CDR3 protein: ASRGHNQETQY

V gene: TRBV11-2
J gene: TRBJ1-1
CDR3 protein: ASRFRQGAQTEAF

V gene: TRBV2
J gene: TRBJ2-5
CDR3 protein: ASSGLAGGGETQY

V gene: TRBV11-2
J gene: TRBJ1-4
CDR3 protein: ASSWSISGEGEKLF

V gene: TRBV5-4
J gene: TRBJ2-2
CDR3 protein: ASSPLAGEGGELF

V gene: TRBV9
J gene: TRBJ1-1
CDR3 protein: ASSMGQGAPGNTEAF

V gene: TRBV13
J gene: TRBJ1-3
CDR3 protein: ASSLVGGDAGNTIY

V gene: TRBV5-1
J gene: TRBJ2-7
CDR3 protein: ASSLVVSGGRGEQY

V gene: TRBV5-1
J gene: TRBJ1-2
CDR3 protein: ASSLYVTGANYGYT

V gene: TRBV5-1
J gene: TRBJ1-2
CDR3 protein: ASSLGQHGYT

V gene: TRBV5-1
J gene: TRBJ1-4
CDR3 protein: ASRGTGGIQKLF

V gene: TRBV7-6
J gene: TRBJ2-2
CDR3 protein: ASSLGFTGELF

V gene: TRBV27
J gene: TRBJ2-5
CDR3 protein: ASSSLGAGGETQY

V gene: TRBV19
J gene: TRBJ2-5
CDR3 protein: ASSIGRETQY

V gene: TRBV5-6
J gene: TRBJ1-2
CDR3 protein: ASSLVGGHYGYT